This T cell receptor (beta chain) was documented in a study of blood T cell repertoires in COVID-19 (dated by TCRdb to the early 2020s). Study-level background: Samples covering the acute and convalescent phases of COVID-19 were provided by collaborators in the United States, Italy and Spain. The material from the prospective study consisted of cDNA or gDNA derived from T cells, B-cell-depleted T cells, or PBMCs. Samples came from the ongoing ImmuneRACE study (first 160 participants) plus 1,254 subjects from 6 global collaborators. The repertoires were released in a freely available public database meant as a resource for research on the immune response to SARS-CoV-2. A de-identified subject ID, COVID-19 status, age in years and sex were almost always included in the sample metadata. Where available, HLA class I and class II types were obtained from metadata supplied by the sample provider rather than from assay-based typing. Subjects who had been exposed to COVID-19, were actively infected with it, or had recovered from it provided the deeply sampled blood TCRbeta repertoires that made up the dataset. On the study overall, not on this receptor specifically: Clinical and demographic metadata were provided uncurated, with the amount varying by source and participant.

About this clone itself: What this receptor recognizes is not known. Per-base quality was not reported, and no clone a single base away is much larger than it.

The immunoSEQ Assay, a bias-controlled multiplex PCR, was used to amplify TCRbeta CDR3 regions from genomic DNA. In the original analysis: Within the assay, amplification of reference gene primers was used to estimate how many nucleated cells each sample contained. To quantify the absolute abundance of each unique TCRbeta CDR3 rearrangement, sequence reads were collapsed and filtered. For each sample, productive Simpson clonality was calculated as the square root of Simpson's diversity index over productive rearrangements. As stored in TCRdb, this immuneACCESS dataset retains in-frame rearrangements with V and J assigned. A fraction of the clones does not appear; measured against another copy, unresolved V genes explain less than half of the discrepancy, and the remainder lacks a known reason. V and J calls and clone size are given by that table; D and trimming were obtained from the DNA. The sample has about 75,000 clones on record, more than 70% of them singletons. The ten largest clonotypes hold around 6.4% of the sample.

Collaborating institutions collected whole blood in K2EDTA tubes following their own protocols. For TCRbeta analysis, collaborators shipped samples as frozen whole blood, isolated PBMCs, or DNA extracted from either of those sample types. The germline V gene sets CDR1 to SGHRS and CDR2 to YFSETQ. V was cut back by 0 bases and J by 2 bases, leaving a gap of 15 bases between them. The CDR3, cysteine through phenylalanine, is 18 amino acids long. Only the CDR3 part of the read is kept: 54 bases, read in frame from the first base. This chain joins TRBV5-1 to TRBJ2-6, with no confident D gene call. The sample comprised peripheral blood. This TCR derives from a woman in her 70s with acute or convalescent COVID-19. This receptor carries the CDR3 CASSLVSGPKAGANVLTF. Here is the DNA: TGCGCCAGCAGCTTGGTCTCAGGCCCTAAGGCTGGGGCCAACGTCCTGACTTTC.